What follows are 22 T cell receptor beta chains derived from one specimen sequenced in a study of spatial heterogeneity in lung cancer. Time point denoted: sample taken at primary tumor resection. The authors sequenced whole RNA from tumor, nontumor lung or frozen PBMC without sorting. TCRdb re-analysed the 5' RACE reads in MiXCR, keeping a single row per CDR3 protein. The repertoire has several hundred distinct CDR3 sequences, nearly 20% of them found once; the top ten carry 15%. This specimen consisted of PBMCs, obtained at surgery. Receptors originate from a male donor with early-stage non-small cell lung cancer.

This clonotype is termed large. This beta chain came through as a stray read in a library set up for alpha chains, and its size says little. The chain has TRBV6-1 and TRBJ2-2, with 7 bases aligning to TRBD2. The V and J ends lost 7 bases and 5 bases, in that order; junction bases with no gene match: 10. Germline V gives CDR1 MNHNS, CDR2 SASEGT. The CDR3 contains 15 residues. The CDR3 reads CASTQGLSVTGELFF. CDR3 coding DNA: TGTGCCAGCACCCAGGGACTATCGGTAACCGGGGAGCTGTTTTTT.

This clonotype was detected only a few times. This beta chain represents an off-target read in a library built for alpha chains; its size is of limited meaning. The chain joins TRBV4-3 to TRBJ2-1; tentatively, D is TRBD1 or TRBD2 (5 bases each). CDR3 length: 13 residues. Trimming pared 0 bases from V and 9 bases from J, leaving 9 bases between. The V gene's germline CDR1 is LGHNA and CDR2 YSLEER. CDR3 sequence: CASSQDGGGEQFF. In DNA form, the CDR3 reads TGCGCCAGCAGCCAAGATGGTGGGGGTGAGCAGTTCTTC.

This clonotype is judged large. This beta chain is an off-target read within a library intended for alpha chains, so its frequency means little. This chain links TRBV5-1 with TRBJ2-7; 10 bases are shared with TRBD1. J gave up 5 bases and V 4 bases, and 6 bases lay outside the gene matches. The CDR3 extends over 14 amino acids. Germline CDR1 and CDR2: SGHRS and YFSETQ. CDR3 protein: CASSPGQGIDEQYF. The DNA for the CDR3 is TGCGCCAGCAGCCCGGGACAGGGGATCGACGAGCAGTACTTC.

Within the sample, this clonotype is hyperexpanded. For a library built for alpha chains, this beta chain is a stray read; little rests on its size. V gene TRBV6-2 or TRBV6-3 combines with J gene TRBJ2-2, with D maybe TRBD1 (6 bases). Germline CDR1 MNHEY, CDR2 SVGEGT. The CDR3 consists of 14 residues. The V and J ends lost 6 bases and 6 bases respectively, with 14 bases between them. CDR3 coding DNA: TGTGCCAGCAGCTTGGGACATTGGTCCGGGGAGCTGTTTTTT. Residues: CASSLGHWSGELFF.

As concerns this clonotype: This beta chain turned up in a library designed for alpha chains; as an off-target read, its abundance says little. The chain uses TRBV7-2 and TRBJ2-2; D is possibly TRBD1 or TRBD2 (6 bases each). Trimming shortened V by 8 bases and J by 5 bases, and 12 bases separated the two germline ends. The CDR3 extends over 13 amino acids. Germline V gives CDR1 SGHTA, CDR2 FQGNSA. CDR3: CASSGASTGELFF. In DNA, the CDR3 is TGTGCCAGCTCGGGGGCCTCAACCGGGGAGCTGTTTTTT.

About this clonotype: Because the library targeted alpha chains, this beta chain is an off-target read whose size means little. This chain links TRBV18 with TRBJ2-3; the D gene is possibly TRBD1 (6 bases). In germline, CDR1 is KGHSH, CDR2 LQKENI. The CDR3 sequence is 13 residues long. The V end was cut by 6 bases, the J end by 4 bases, with 11 bases between. The CDR3 protein is CASSLEGADTQYF. In DNA, the CDR3 is TGTGCCAGCTCGCTTGAGGGGGCAGATACGCAGTATTTT.

About this clonotype itself: This beta chain is off target for a library built for alpha chains, so its abundance means little. The rearrangement links TRBV5-5 to TRBJ2-2, with TRBD1 matching over 8 bases. V lost 1 base and J lost 6; bases outside the gene matches: 5. The CDR3 loop spans 15 amino acids. CDR1 is SGHKS and CDR2 is YYEKEE in the germline V gene (reference sequence). DNA of the CDR3: TGTGCCAGCAGCTTGAGACAGGGGATCGCCGGGGAGCTGTTTTTT. Protein sequence: CASSLRQGIAGELFF.

Worth noting for this clonotype: A much larger clone lies a single base off, so this may be a read error. Found in a library prepared for alpha chains, this beta chain is an off-target read, and its abundance has little meaning. The chain carries TRBV4-2 and TRBJ2-1; maybe TRBD2 (6 bases). There are 17 residues in the CDR3. Per the germline V gene, CDR1 is LGHNA and CDR2 is YNFKEQ. The CDR3 DNA reads as TGTGTCAGCAGCCAACATCCCGGGGCCGGGGGTATCAATGAGCAGTTCTTC. Translated, it gives CVSSQHPGAGGINEQFF.

This clonotype was counted a few times. Little can be read into the size of this beta chain, an off-target read in a library designed for alpha chains. The J gene is TRBJ2-7, the V gene TRBV7-2, with 12 bases identical to TRBD2. Germline assignment: CDR1 SGHTA and CDR2 FQGNSA. J was trimmed by 5 bases and V by 7 bases; bases with no gene match: 12. CDR3 size: 16 residues. The CDR3 bases are TGTGCCAGCACCCGCCAAGCTAGCGGGAGGGTCGACGAGCAGTACTTC. As protein: CASTRQASGRVDEQYF. The entire variable domain, with the rest obtained from reference TRBV7-2 and TRBJ2-7, is as follows: GAGVSQSPSNKVTEKGKDVELRCDPISGHTALYWYRQSLGQGLEFLIYFQGNSAPDKSGLPSDRFSAERTGGSVSTLTIQRTQQEDSAVYLCASTRQASGRVDEQYFGPGTRLTVT.

This clonotype was seen more than once but under ten times. Since it is a stray read in a library aimed at alpha chains, this beta chain has a size that is not meaningful. V and J are TRBV24-1 and TRBJ2-3; no clear D gene. This CDR3 contains 14 residues. Germline loops: CDR1 KGHDR, CDR2 SFDVKD. V was shortened by 4 bases and J by 0 bases, with 7 bases between the two germline ends. CDR3 coding DNA: TGTGCCACCAGTGAACCACTTAGCACAGATACGCAGTATTTT. This codes for CATSEPLSTDTQYF.

As to this clonotype: This beta chain represents an off-target read in a library built for alpha chains; its size is of limited meaning. The J gene is TRBJ1-4, the V gene TRBV20-1; the match to TRBD1 covers 10 bases. This CDR3 contains 14 residues. From germline, CDR1 is DFQATT and CDR2 SNEGSKA (reference sequence). Trimming removed 3 bases from V and 8 bases from J; junction bases left unmatched: 6. The CDR3 DNA is TGCAGTGCTAGTGGGACAGGGGTTCGCGAAAAACTGTTTTTT. Its protein product is CSASGTGVREKLFF.

By share, this clonotype counts as hyperexpanded. Since it is a stray read in a library aimed at alpha chains, this beta chain has a size that is not meaningful. V usage is TRBV24-1 and J usage is TRBJ2-1, with D hard to call. CDR1 and CDR2 from the germline V gene are KGHDR and SFDVKD. This CDR3 has 12 residues. V lost 5 bases and J 12 bases, leaving 13 bases between the germline ends. CDR3 protein: CATSGSTRPQFF. Here the CDR3 DNA reads TGTGCCACCAGTGGATCTACGCGCCCGCAGTTCTTC.

This clonotype came up a few times. Little can be read into the size of this beta chain, an off-target read in a library designed for alpha chains. The chain uses TRBV9 and TRBJ2-5; the match to TRBD2 covers 15 bases. CDR1 and CDR2 (germline): SGDLS, YYNGEE. Trimming removed 4 bases from V and 7 bases from J; junction bases left unmatched: 8. The CDR3 is made up of 16 amino acids. CDR3 nucleotide sequence: TGTGCCAGCAGCCCAACTCCGGGACTAGCGGGGGGGACCCAGTACTTC. This codes for CASSPTPGLAGGTQYF.

Turning to this clonotype: As an off-target read in a library built for alpha chains, this beta chain has a frequency of little significance. The rearrangement joins TRBV7-2 to TRBJ2-3, with D perhaps TRBD1 (6 bases). CDR1 and CDR2 from the germline V gene are SGHTA and FQGNSA. The CDR3 is made up of 15 amino acids. V was pared by 6 bases and J by 2 bases, with 15 bases between. CDR3: CASSLTGISTDTQYF. CDR3 in DNA: TGTGCCAGCAGTCTGACAGGAATATCCACAGATACGCAGTATTTT.

This clonotype has only a few counts. This beta chain lies outside the target of a library built for alpha chains; its clone size means little. V usage is TRBV5-1 and J usage is TRBJ2-5; D tentatively reads TRBD1 or TRBD2 (7 bases each). The V end lost 4 bases, the J end lost 4 bases, and 17 bases lay between the germline ends. The germline V gene has CDR1 SGHRS and CDR2 YFSETQ. This CDR3 comprises 15 residues. Here the CDR3 DNA reads TGCGCCAGCAGCGGGGAGGGGGCGCGAGCAGAGACCCAGTACTTC. Its translation: CASSGEGARAETQYF.

This clonotype rates as medium-sized. This beta chain came through as a stray read in a library set up for alpha chains, and its size says little. J is TRBJ2-3 and V is TRBV5-1; 7 nucleotides line up with TRBD2. This CDR3 comprises 14 residues. J was trimmed by 8 bases and V by 4 bases; bases with no gene match: 10. Looked up from germline, CDR1 is SGHRS and CDR2 is YFSETQ. The DNA of the CDR3 is TGCGCCAGCAGCCCCCGGTGGGAGGGCGGTACGCAGTATTTT. This encodes CASSPRWEGGTQYF.

In regard to this clonotype: Since it is a stray read in a library aimed at alpha chains, this beta chain has a size that is not meaningful. The chain employs TRBV16 and TRBJ1-1, with D perhaps TRBD1 (5 bases). The CDR3 sequence is 15 residues long. V was shortened by 3 bases and J by 1 base, with 12 bases between the two germline ends. Germline CDR1 reads KGHSY; CDR2 reads FQNENV. The CDR3 DNA is TGTGCCAGCAGCCATAGGCAGGGAAAGAACACTGAAGCTTTCTTT. Protein sequence: CASSHRQGKNTEAFF.

This clonotype is categorized as large (0.1 to 1%). The library was prepared for alpha chains; this beta chain is a stray read, so its frequency means little. This sequence joins TRBV5-8 and TRBJ2-5; maybe TRBD2 (6 bases). Germline V gene lookup returns CDR1 SGHTS and CDR2 YDEGEE. This CDR3 has 15 amino acids. V gave up 1 base and J gave up 1 base, with 11 bases separating them. The CDR3 protein is CASSLWEARQETQYF. CDR3 nucleotide sequence: TGTGCCAGCAGCTTGTGGGAGGCCCGCCAAGAGACCCAGTACTTC.

In regard to this clonotype: This beta chain is an unintended read in a library built for alpha chains; its size means little. The J gene is TRBJ2-2, the V gene TRBV30; TRBD1 agrees at 7 bases. The CDR3 spans 13 residues. Unmatched junction bases numbered 7, after V lost 5 bases and J lost 7 bases. Germline CDR1 is GTSNPN and CDR2 is SVGIG (reference sequence). As DNA, the CDR3 is TGTGCCTGGGAAACAGGGGAAAACGGGGAGCTGTTTTTT. Its translation is CAWETGENGELFF.

Concerning this clonotype itself: The library was prepared for alpha chains; this beta chain is a stray read, so its frequency means little. V gene TRBV24-1 combines with J gene TRBJ2-5; D gene ambiguous. The CDR3 is 15 residues long. V lost 0 bases, J lost 5 bases, and 12 bases lay in between. CDR1 is KGHDR and CDR2 is SFDVKD in the germline V gene. CDR3 residues: CATSDLADLWETQYF. As DNA, the CDR3 is TGTGCCACCAGTGATTTGGCAGATCTCTGGGAGACCCAGTACTTC.

Comment on this clonotype: The library was built for alpha chains, so this beta chain is an off-target read and its size means little. The V gene is TRBV20-1, the J gene TRBJ1-3; no definite D call. The CDR3 runs 14 residues. Germline assignment: CDR1 DFQATT and CDR2 SNEGSKA (reference sequence). Trimming cost V 5 bases and J 0 bases, with 11 bases left between them. CDR3 nucleotide sequence: TGCAGTGCTCTCGACGGGGACTCTGGAAACACCATATATTTT. Translated, it gives CSALDGDSGNTIYF.

A note on this clonotype: This beta chain is an unintended read in a library built for alpha chains; its size means little. The CDR3 spells CASRYLASGANVLTF. CDR3 nucleotide sequence: TGTGCCAGCAGGTATTTGGCGTCTGGGGCCAACGTCCTGACTTTC. The V and J genes are TRBV27 and TRBJ2-6; D gene uncertain. The germline gives CDR1 MNHEY, CDR2 SMNVEV (reference sequence). This CDR3 has 15 amino acids. Trimming cost V 6 bases and J 1 base, with 10 bases left between them.